Listed below are T cell receptor beta chains from one sample, sequenced in a study of T-cell memory formation after mild COVID-19. Each CDR3 protein gets one entry after TCRdb re-called the 5' RACE reads with MiXCR. This sample yields about 290,000 distinct CDR3 sequences, of which around a sixth are seen a single time; 22% belongs to the top ten. The sequenced material came from PBMCs or a T cell subset sorted from them (not recorded which). These receptors came from a man younger than 35 who had mild COVID-19 (a few samples of this study predate the infection). Cell type and time point are not known. CDR3s include the opening cysteine and the closing phenylalanine or tryptophan.

v_gene | CDR3aa
TRBV6-4 | CASSTSGGPTDTQYF
TRBV10-3 | CAISEQAGGSNEQFF
TRBV5-1 | CASSLEQEDGYTF
TRBV20-1 | CRGTSADTQYF
TRBV6-6 | CASSISGGARDTQYF
TRBV28 | CASSPHEGRDSEAFF
TRBV7-9 | CASSLSRPGRNTGELFF
TRBV3-1 | CASSQGWGTETQYF
TRBV7-2 | CASSPAGRGYEQYF
TRBV27 | CASSTGIRYEKLFF
TRBV4-1 | CASSQEQAPNTDTQYF
TRBV7-9 | CASSLGREGSFF
TRBV11-1 | CASSLASTRMARTEAFF
TRBV30 | CACPRRGAYEQYF
TRBV2 | CASSEDMLLRYGYTF
TRBV29-1 | CSVEGVVGLNTGELFF
TRBV9 | CASSVGVQDTQYF
TRBV3-1 | CASSQDLGDSSNSPLHF
TRBV24-1 | CATSPGQGAVNEQFF
TRBV7-7 | CASSGDLQETQYF
TRBV2 | CASRGSGELFF
TRBV20-1 | CSAAQGTGVTYEQYF
TRBV5-1 | CASSPGPDTEAFF